These 8 T cell receptor beta chains were all obtained from the same sample, sequenced in a study of blood T cell repertoires in COVID-19. TCRdb keeps only in-frame clones here, not all; method: immunoSEQ multiplex PCR. The data hold approximately 27,000 clones, with about 94% observed a single time. The source material was peripheral blood. The receptor source for this set is a human donor with active COVID-19. The donor label of this sample is uncertain.

The CDR3 DNA sequence: TGTGCCAGCAGCTTGGACAGCGGCTCACCCCTCCACTTT. This sequence encodes CASSLDSGSPLHF. This chain connects TRBV5-4 to TRBJ1-6; D not certain. The CDR3 runs to 13 residues. The germline V gene has CDR1 SGHNT and CDR2 YYREEE (reference sequence). The V and J ends lost 0 bases and 10 bases respectively, with 8 bases between them.

The rearrangement joins TRBV15 to TRBJ1-2; 8 bases are a match to TRBD1. The trim removed 1 base at V and 8 bases at J, leaving 6 bases unmatched. There are 14 residues in the CDR3. Germline values: CDR1 LNHNV, CDR2 YYDKDF (reference sequence). As DNA, the CDR3 is TGTGCCACCAGCAGAGTCGCCAGGGGGCAAGGCTACACCTTC. This encodes CATSRVARGQGYTF.

The chain combines TRBV19 with TRBJ1-3, with D perhaps TRBD1 (6 bases). The CDR3 runs 15 residues. Germline CDR1 is LNHDA and CDR2 is SQIVND (reference sequence). V was trimmed by 5 bases and J by 0 bases, leaving 11 bases between them. The CDR3 sequence is CASSRGGASGNTIYF. CDR3 sequence (DNA): TGTGCCAGTAGTCGTGGGGGCGCCTCTGGAAACACCATATATTTT.

CDR3 sequence reads: CASSPTGQSTEAFF. The CDR3 nucleotides are TGTGCCAGTAGTCCGACAGGGCAATCGACTGAAGCTTTCTTT. The chain employs TRBV19 and TRBJ1-1, with 7 bases lining up with TRBD1. CDR1 and CDR2 from the germline V gene are LNHDA and SQIVND (reference sequence). After removal of 5 bases from V and 5 bases from J, the junction contained 8 bases not matched to a gene. The CDR3 is 14 amino acids.

This clone showed up just once. This chain joins TRBV19 and TRBJ2-4; tentative D call: TRBD2 (6 bases). CDR3 size: 18 residues. Trimming stripped 2 bases from V and 3 bases from J, with 20 bases between. Germline CDR1 is LNHDA and CDR2 is SQIVND (reference sequence). The CDR3 bases are TGTGCCAGTAGTATACGGGGGTGGGGCGAGGGCGGCAAAAACATTCAGTACTTC. It translates to CASSIRGWGEGGKNIQYF. Based on the CDR3 plus reference TRBV19 and TRBJ2-4, the full variable domain is DGGITQSPKYLFRKEGQNVTLSCEQNLNHDAMYWYRQDPGQGLRLIYYSQIVNDFQKGDIAEGYSVSREKKESFPLTVTSAQKNPTAFYLCASSIRGWGEGGKNIQYFGAGTRLSVL.

This rearrangement joins TRBV14 to TRBJ2-1; 12 nucleotides agree with TRBD2. After removal of 0 bases from V and 12 bases from J, the junction contained 9 bases not matched to a gene. CDR3 length: 16 amino acids. CDR1 and CDR2 from the germline V gene are SGHDN and FVKESK. For the CDR3, the DNA is TGTGCCAGCAGCCAAGATTTGCCTAGCGGGAGGGCCTCGCAGTTCTTC. Its protein is CASSQDLPSGRASQFF.

This clone turned up a few times. J is TRBJ1-3 and V is TRBV6-5; the D gene is possibly TRBD1 (5 bases). Trimming pared 0 bases from V and 2 bases from J, leaving 5 bases between. The CDR3 length is 14 residues. CDR1 is MNHEY and CDR2 is SVGAGI in the germline V gene. The DNA for the CDR3 is TGTGCCAGCAGTTACTCCAGGGCTGGAAACACCATATATTTT. This sequence encodes CASSYSRAGNTIYF.

In its sample, this clone was seen once. The rearrangement joins TRBV25-1 to TRBJ2-3; perhaps TRBD1 as D (6 bases). V lost 4 bases to trimming and J lost 4 bases, with 9 bases between them. Germline lookup yields CDR1 MGHDK and CDR2 SYGVNS. This CDR3 spans 13 amino acids. The DNA of the CDR3 is TGTGCCAGCAGTGCACAGGGCTCAGATACGCAGTATTTT. Amino acid sequence: CASSAQGSDTQYF.